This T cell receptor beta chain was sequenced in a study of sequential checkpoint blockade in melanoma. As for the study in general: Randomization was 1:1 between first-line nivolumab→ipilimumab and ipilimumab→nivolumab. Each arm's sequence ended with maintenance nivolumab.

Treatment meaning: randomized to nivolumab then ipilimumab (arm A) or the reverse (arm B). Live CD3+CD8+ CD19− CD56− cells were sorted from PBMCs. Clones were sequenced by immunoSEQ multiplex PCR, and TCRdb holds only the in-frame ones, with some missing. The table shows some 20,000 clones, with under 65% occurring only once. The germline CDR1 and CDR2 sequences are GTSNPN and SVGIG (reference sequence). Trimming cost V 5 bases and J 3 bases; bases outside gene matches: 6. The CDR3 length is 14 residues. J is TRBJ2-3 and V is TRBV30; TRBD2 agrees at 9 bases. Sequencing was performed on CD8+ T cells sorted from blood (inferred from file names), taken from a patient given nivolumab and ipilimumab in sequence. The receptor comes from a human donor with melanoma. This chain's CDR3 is CAWEREVWTDTQYF. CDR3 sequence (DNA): TGTGCCTGGGAGCGGGAGGTTTGGACAGATACGCAGTATTTT.